Listed below are T cell receptor beta chains from one sample, sequenced in a study of T-cell reconstitution after alpha-beta-depleted transplantation in children. Using its own MiXCR run on the PCR reads, TCRdb lists one record per CDR3 protein. The sample has 200,000 or so distinct CDR3 sequences; around 5.9% are singletons. The material sequenced was PBMCs, taken before TCRalphabeta/CD19-depleted stem cell transplant. Source of these receptors: a girl in the first two years of life with combined immunodeficiency, due to receive a stem cell transplant. Both conserved end residues are part of each CDR3. D genes are given only for firm matches. Rows give clone size only sometimes, using once, few, many, or a class for an expanded clone.

>TRBJ2-5|TRBD1|many|TRBV20-1
CSARVYSARGETQYF
TGCAGTGCTAGAGTGTACTCGGCCAGGGGGGAGACCCAGTACTTC
>TRBJ2-7|TRBD2|many|TRBV5-1
CAQPGASGCEQYF
TGCGCACAACCCGGGGCTAGCGGGTGCGAGCAGTACTTC
>TRBJ2-1|TRBD2|-|TRBV2
CASSDPGTSGDNEQFF
TGTGCCAGCAGTGACCCTGGGACTAGCGGGGACAATGAGCAGTTCTTC
>TRBJ2-1|-|many|TRBV5-1
CASSLTTGDSYNEQFF
TGCGCCAGCAGCTTGACGACGGGGGATTCCTACAATGAGCAGTTCTTC
>TRBJ2-1|TRBD2|many|TRBV24-1
CATSEASGTYNEQFF
TGTGCCACCAGTGAGGCTAGCGGGACATACAATGAGCAGTTCTTC
>TRBJ2-1|TRBD2|many|TRBV24-1
CATSDLIRLAPSSYNEQFF
TGTGCCACCAGTGATTTAATAAGACTAGCACCGAGCTCCTACAATGAGCAGTTCTTC
>TRBJ1-1|TRBD1|-|TRBV4-1
CASSQTNRGNTEAFF
TGCGCCAGCAGCCAAACGAACAGGGGGAACACTGAAGCTTTCTTT
>TRBJ2-2|-|many|TRBV21-1
CASSKDGDPANTGELFF
TGTGCCAGCAGCAAAGATGGGGATCCGGCGAACACCGGGGAGCTGTTTTTT
>TRBJ1-1|TRBD1|many|TRBV28
CASSRWTGPTEAFF
TGTGCCAGCAGCCGGTGGACAGGGCCAACTGAAGCTTTCTTT
>TRBJ1-5|TRBD1|-|TRBV7-9
CASSLVGQGSQPQHF
TGTGCCAGCAGCTTAGTGGGACAGGGGTCCCAGCCCCAGCATTTT
>TRBJ2-5|-|many|TRBV4-2
CASSQGGETQYF
TGTGCCAGCAGCCAGGGTGGAGAGACCCAGTACTTC
>TRBJ2-7|-|-|TRBV7-9
CASSLTGFEQYF
TGTGCCAGCAGCTTAACGGGATTCGAGCAGTACTTC
>TRBJ2-7|-|few|TRBV7-2
CASSLWAGEEYEQYF
TGTGCCAGCAGCTTATGGGCAGGGGAGGAATACGAGCAGTACTTC
>TRBJ1-2|TRBD1|many|TRBV29-1
CSVVQGVVGYGYTF
TGCAGCGTCGTACAGGGGGTTGTTGGCTATGGCTACACCTTC
>TRBJ2-5|TRBD2|many|TRBV7-2
CASSNRGGETQYF
TGTGCCAGCAGCAATCGGGGGGGAGAGACCCAGTACTTC
>TRBJ2-2|-|many|TRBV7-3
CASSGSNTGELFF
TGTGCCAGCAGCGGGTCGAACACCGGGGAGCTGTTTTTT
>TRBJ1-5|-|many|TRBV7-2
CASSLGEQPQHF
TGTGCCAGCAGCTTAGGGGAACAGCCCCAGCATTTT
>TRBJ1-1|TRBD1|many|TRBV20-1
CSARDSPDRGMNTEAFF
TGCAGTGCTAGAGATAGTCCCGACAGGGGCATGAACACTGAAGCTTTCTTT
>TRBJ1-1|-|many|TRBV29-1
CSVQGGTLEAFF
TGCAGCGTTCAGGGAGGAACACTTGAAGCTTTCTTT
>TRBJ2-3|-|many|TRBV7-2
CASSPHALRSTDTQYF
TGTGCCAGCAGCCCACACGCGCTCAGAAGCACAGATACGCAGTATTTT
>TRBJ2-2|TRBD2|few|TRBV4-2
CASSQGREGTGELFF
TGTGCCAGCAGCCAAGGACGGGAGGGAACCGGGGAGCTGTTTTTT
>TRBJ2-2|-|few|TRBV15
CATSRDGDTGELFF
TGTGCCACCAGCAGAGATGGCGACACCGGGGAGCTGTTTTTT
>TRBJ1-5|-|many|TRBV18
CASSLKVPSSNQPQHF
TGTGCCAGCTCACTGAAGGTCCCTTCTAGCAATCAGCCCCAGCATTTT
>TRBJ2-1|-|many|TRBV29-1
CSVATERGEQFF
TGCAGCGTTGCTACGGAGAGGGGTGAGCAGTTCTTC
>TRBJ2-1|TRBD2|many|TRBV4-3
CASSQGIGGAGVSYNEQFF
TGCGCCAGCAGCCAAGGAATAGGAGGAGCGGGAGTCTCCTACAATGAGCAGTTCTTC
>TRBJ1-1|-|many|TRBV7-9
CASRRMNTEAFF
TGTGCCAGCAGACGCATGAACACTGAAGCTTTCTTT
>TRBJ2-1|-|many|TRBV15
CATSSEPMLSSYNEQFF
TGTGCCACCAGCAGCGAACCCATGTTGAGCTCCTACAATGAGCAGTTCTTC
>TRBJ2-7|-|many|TRBV6-2/TRBV6-3
CASRHTGISDEQYF
TGTGCCAGCAGGCATACAGGGATATCAGACGAGCAGTACTTC
>TRBJ2-7|-|-|TRBV2
CATGLSVYEQYF
TGTGCCACCGGACTGTCTGTCTACGAGCAGTACTTC
>TRBJ2-3|-|many|TRBV20-1
CSALDLSEPTDTQYF
TGCAGTGCCTTAGACCTCTCAGAACCCACAGATACGCAGTATTTT
>TRBJ2-3|-|many|TRBV20-1
CSARESFADTQYF
TGCAGTGCTAGAGAAAGCTTCGCAGATACGCAGTATTTT
>TRBJ2-1|TRBD2|many|TRBV20-1
CSARDPSGSSYNEQFF
TGCAGTGCTAGAGATCCTAGCGGGAGCTCCTACAATGAGCAGTTCTTC
>TRBJ2-6|TRBD1|many|TRBV7-8
CASSLTGGSSGANVLTF
TGTGCCAGCAGCCTAACAGGGGGATCATCTGGGGCCAACGTCCTGACTTTC
>TRBJ1-1|TRBD1|many|TRBV11-2
CASSLRPDRIAEAFF
TGTGCCAGCAGCTTAAGGCCGGACAGGATCGCTGAAGCTTTCTTT
>TRBJ2-5|TRBD1|many|TRBV5-5
CASSIDRVQETQYF
TGTGCCAGCAGCATCGACAGGGTCCAAGAGACCCAGTACTTC
>TRBJ2-1|-|many|TRBV5-1
CASSDQFPSSYNEQFF
TGCGCCAGCAGCGATCAGTTCCCCAGCTCCTACAATGAGCAGTTCTTC
>TRBJ2-7|-|many|TRBV7-9
CASSSQGYEQYF
TGTGCCAGCAGCTCACAGGGCTACGAGCAGTACTTC
>TRBJ2-1|TRBD2|many|TRBV28
CASSSWEWTSDKLNEQFF
TGTGCCAGCAGCAGCTGGGAGTGGACTAGTGACAAACTCAATGAGCAGTTCTTC
>TRBJ2-1|-|-|TRBV6-2/TRBV6-3
CTSSSRSYNEQFF
TGTACCAGCAGTAGCAGATCGTACAATGAGCAGTTCTTC
>TRBJ1-6|TRBD1|many|TRBV20-1
CSAQRPGQGDSPLHF
TGCAGTGCCCAGAGGCCGGGACAGGGAGATTCACCCCTCCACTTT
>TRBJ1-1|-|-|TRBV5-1
CASSLVRGTEAFF
TGCGCCAGCAGCTTGGTACGCGGTACTGAAGCTTTCTTT
>TRBJ1-2|TRBD1|many|TRBV29-1
CSVEDRDREIYGYTF
TGCAGCGTTGAAGACCGGGACAGGGAAATCTATGGCTACACCTTC
>TRBJ2-1|-|many|TRBV28
CASSLVAAYNEQFF
TGTGCCAGCAGTTTGGTAGCAGCCTACAATGAGCAGTTCTTC
>TRBJ2-1|TRBD1|many|TRBV12-3/TRBV12-4
CASSLTGSNEQFF
TGTGCCAGCAGTTTGACAGGGAGCAATGAGCAGTTCTTC
>TRBJ2-5|-|-|TRBV7-8
CASSSLTGRETQYF
TGTGCCAGCAGCTCTCTGACAGGGAGGGAGACCCAGTACTTC
>TRBJ1-5|TRBD1|many|TRBV20-1
CSAGGQGDYSNQPQHF
TGCAGTGCTGGGGGACAGGGGGATTATAGCAATCAGCCCCAGCATTTT
>TRBJ1-2|-|-|TRBV7-6
CASSLDSFYGYTF
TGTGCCAGCAGCTTAGACAGCTTCTATGGCTACACCTTC
>TRBJ2-1|TRBD2|few|TRBV6-2/TRBV6-3
CASSRRLAGDRDNEQFF
TGTGCCAGCAGCCGCAGACTAGCGGGAGACCGGGACAATGAGCAGTTCTTC
>TRBJ2-1|-|many|TRBV7-9
CASSFGWSEQFF
TGTGCCAGCAGCTTTGGGTGGAGTGAGCAGTTCTTC